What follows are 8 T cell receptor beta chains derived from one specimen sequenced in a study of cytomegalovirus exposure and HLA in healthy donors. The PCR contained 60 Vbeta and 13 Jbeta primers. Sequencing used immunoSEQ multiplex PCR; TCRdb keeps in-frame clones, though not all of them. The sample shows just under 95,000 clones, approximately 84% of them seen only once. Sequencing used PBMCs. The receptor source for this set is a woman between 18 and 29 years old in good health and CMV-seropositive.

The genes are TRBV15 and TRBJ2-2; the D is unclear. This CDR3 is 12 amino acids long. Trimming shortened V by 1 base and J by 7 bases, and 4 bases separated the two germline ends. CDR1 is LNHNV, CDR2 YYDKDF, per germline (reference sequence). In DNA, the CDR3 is TGTGCCACCAGCAGAGTCAGCGGGGAGCTGTTTTTT. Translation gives CATSRVSGELFF.

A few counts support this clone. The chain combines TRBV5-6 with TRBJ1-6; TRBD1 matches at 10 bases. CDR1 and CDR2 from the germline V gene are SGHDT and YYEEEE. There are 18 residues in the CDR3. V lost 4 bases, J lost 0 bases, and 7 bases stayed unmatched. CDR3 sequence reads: CASSGGQGESSYNSPLHF. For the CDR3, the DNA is TGTGCCAGCAGCGGCGGACAGGGGGAGAGCTCCTATAATTCACCCCTCCACTTT.

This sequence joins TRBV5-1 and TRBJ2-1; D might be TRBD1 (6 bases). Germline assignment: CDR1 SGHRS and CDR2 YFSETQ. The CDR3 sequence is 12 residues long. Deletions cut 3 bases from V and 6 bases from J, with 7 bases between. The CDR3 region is CASSSDSNEQFF. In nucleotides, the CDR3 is TGCGCCAGCAGCTCGGACAGCAATGAGCAGTTCTTC.

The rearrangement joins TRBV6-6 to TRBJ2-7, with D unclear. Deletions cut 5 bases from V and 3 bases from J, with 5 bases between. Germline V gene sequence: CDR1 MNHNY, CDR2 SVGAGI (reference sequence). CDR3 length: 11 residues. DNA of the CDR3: TGTGCCAGCAGTAACATCTACGAGCAGTACTTC. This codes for CASSNIYEQYF.

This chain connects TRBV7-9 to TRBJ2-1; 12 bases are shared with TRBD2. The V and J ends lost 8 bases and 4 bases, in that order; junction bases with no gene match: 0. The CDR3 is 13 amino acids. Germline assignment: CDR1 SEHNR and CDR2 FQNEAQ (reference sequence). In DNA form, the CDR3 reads TGTGCCAGCGGGACTAGCGGGTACAATGAGCAGTTCTTC. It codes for CASGTSGYNEQFF.

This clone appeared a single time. CDR3 DNA: TGTGCCAGCAGCTCTACCGCTGATCCAGACACTTACTCTGGAAACACCATATATTTT. Encoded protein: CASSSTADPDTYSGNTIYF. The genes are TRBV13 and TRBJ1-3; unclear D gene. In germline, CDR1 is PRHDT, CDR2 FYEKMQ (reference sequence). The CDR3 extends over 19 amino acids. The V gene lost 4 bases and the J gene lost 0 bases, with 22 bases spanning the gap.

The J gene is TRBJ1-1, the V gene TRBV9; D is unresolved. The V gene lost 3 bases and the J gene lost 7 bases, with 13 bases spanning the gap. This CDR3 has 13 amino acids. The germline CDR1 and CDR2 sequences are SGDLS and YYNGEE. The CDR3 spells CASSENSPSEAFF. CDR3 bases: TGTGCCAGCAGCGAGAACAGTCCCAGTGAAGCTTTCTTT.

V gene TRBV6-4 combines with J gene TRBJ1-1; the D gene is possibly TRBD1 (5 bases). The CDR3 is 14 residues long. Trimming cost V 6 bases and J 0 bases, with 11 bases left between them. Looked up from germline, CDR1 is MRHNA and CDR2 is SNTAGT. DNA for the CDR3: TGTGCCAGCAGAGTGGGGGGATTGAACACTGAAGCTTTCTTT. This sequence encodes CASRVGGLNTEAFF.